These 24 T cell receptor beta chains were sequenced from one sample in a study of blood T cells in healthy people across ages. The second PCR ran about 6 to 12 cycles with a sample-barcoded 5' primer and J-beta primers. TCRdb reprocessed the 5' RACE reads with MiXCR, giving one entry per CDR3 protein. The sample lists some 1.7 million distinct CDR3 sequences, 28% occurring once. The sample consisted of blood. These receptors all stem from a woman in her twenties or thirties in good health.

For the CDR3, the DNA is TGTGCCAGCAGCGGCGGGGGGTTCCGGTACGAGCAGTACTTC. Its translation is CASSGGGFRYEQYF. The chain links TRBV9 to TRBJ2-7; 8 nucleotides align to TRBD2. Trimming at V came to 3 bases and at J to 4 bases, leaving 6 bases not matched to a gene. Per the germline V gene, CDR1 is SGDLS and CDR2 is YYNGEE. The CDR3 is 14 amino acids. Full variable domain (missing parts from reference TRBV9 and TRBJ2-7): DSGVTQTPKHLITATGQRVTLRCSPRSGDLSVYWYQQSLDQGLQFLIQYYNGEERAKGNILERFSAQQFPDLHSELNLSSLELGDSALYFCASSGGGFRYEQYFGPGTRLTVT.

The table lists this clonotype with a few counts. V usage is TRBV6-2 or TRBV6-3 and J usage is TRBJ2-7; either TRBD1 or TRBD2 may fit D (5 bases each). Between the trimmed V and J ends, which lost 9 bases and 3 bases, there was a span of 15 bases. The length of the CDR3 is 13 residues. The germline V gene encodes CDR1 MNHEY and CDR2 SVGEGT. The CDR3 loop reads CASGDQLIYEQYF. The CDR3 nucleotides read TGTGCCAGTGGGGACCAACTTATCTACGAGCAGTACTTC.

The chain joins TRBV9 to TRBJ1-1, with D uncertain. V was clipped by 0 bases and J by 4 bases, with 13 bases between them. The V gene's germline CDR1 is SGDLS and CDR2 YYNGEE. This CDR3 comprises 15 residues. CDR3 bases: TGTGCCAGCAGCGTAGCGCTAGGAGGCGGCACTGAAGCTTTCTTT. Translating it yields CASSVALGGGTEAFF.

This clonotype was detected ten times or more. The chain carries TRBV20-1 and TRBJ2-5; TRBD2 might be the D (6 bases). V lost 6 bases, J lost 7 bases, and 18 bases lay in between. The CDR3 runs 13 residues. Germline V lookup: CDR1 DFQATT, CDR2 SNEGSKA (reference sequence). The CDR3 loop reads CSASLLEGGTQYF. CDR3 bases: TGCAGTGCGTCTCTGTTAGAGGGAGGGACCCAGTACTTC.

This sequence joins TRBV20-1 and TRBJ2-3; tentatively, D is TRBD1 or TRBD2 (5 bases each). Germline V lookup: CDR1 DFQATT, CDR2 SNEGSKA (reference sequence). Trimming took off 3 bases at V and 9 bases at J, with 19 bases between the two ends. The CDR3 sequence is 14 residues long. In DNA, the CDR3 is TGCAGTGCTAGCGGGACCTTTAGAATAGAGACGCAGTATTTT. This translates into CSASGTFRIETQYF.

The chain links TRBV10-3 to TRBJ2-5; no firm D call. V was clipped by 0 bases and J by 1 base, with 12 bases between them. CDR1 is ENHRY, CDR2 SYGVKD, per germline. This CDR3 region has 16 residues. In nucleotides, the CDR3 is TGTGCCATCAGTGAGTCGACGGTGCGGCGCCAAGAGACCCAGTACTTC. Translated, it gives CAISESTVRRQETQYF.

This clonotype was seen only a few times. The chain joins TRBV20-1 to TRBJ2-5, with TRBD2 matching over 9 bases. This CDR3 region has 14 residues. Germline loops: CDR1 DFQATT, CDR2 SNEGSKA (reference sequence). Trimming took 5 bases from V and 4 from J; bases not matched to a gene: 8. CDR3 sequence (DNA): TGCAGTGCTGAGCAACCGGGACTAGCAGAGACCCAGTACTTC. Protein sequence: CSAEQPGLAETQYF.

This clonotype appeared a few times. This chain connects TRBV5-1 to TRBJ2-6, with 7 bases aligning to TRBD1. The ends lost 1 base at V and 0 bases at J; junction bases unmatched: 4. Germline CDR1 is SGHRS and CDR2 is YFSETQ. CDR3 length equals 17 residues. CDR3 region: CASSLWDSHSGANVLTF. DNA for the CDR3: TGCGCCAGCAGCTTGTGGGACAGCCACTCTGGGGCCAACGTCCTGACTTTC.

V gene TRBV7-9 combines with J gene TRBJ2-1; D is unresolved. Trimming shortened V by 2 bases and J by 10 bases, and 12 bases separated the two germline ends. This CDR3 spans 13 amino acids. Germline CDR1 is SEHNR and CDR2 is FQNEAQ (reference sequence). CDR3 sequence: CASSLKSEEEQFF. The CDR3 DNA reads TGTGCCAGCAGCTTAAAATCTGAGGAGGAGCAGTTCTTC. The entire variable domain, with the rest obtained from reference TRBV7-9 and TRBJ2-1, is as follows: DTGVSQNPRHKITKRGQNVTFRCDPISEHNRLYWYRQTLGQGPEFLTYFQNEAQLEKSRLLSDRFSAERPKGSFSTLEIQRTEQGDSAMYLCASSLKSEEEQFFGPGTRLTVL.

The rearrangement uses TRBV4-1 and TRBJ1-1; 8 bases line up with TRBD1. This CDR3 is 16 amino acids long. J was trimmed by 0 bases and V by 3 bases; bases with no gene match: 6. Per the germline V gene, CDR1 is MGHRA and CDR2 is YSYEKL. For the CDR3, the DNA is TGCGCCAGCAGCCACGGACAGGGAATCATGAACACTGAAGCTTTCTTT. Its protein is CASSHGQGIMNTEAFF.

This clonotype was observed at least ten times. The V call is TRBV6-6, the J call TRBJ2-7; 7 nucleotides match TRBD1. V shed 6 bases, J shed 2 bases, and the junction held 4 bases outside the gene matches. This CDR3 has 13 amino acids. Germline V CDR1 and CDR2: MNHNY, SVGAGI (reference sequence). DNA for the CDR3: TGTGCCAGCAGCCGAGGGACAGCCTACGAGCAGTACTTC. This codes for CASSRGTAYEQYF.

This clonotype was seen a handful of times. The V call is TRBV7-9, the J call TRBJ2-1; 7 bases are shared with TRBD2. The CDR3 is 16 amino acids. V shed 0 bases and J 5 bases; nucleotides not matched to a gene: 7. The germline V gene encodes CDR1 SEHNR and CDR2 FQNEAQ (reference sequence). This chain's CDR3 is CASSLARGTTNNEQFF. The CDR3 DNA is TGTGCCAGCAGCTTAGCGCGAGGGACTACGAACAATGAGCAGTTCTTC.

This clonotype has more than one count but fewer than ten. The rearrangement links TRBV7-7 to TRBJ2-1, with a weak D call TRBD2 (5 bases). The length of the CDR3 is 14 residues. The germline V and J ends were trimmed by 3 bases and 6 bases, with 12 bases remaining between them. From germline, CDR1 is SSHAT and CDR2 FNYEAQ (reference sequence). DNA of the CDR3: TGTGCCAGCAGCTTGGGCCCTGCGGGCAATGAGCAGTTCTTC. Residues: CASSLGPAGNEQFF.

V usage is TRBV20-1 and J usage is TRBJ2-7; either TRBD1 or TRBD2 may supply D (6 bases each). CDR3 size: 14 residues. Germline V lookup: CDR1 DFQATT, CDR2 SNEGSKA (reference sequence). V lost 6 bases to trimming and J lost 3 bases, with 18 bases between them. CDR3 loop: CSAGGQAGDYEQYF. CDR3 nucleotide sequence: TGCAGTGCCGGGGGCCAGGCGGGTGACTACGAGCAGTACTTC.

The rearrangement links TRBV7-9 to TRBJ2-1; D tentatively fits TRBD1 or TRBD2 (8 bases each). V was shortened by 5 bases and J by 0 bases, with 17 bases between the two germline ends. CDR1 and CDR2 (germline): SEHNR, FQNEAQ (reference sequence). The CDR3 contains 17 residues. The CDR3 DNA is TGTGCCAGCAGCAATAGCGGGGACAGGAGCTCCTACAATGAGCAGTTCTTC. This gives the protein CASSNSGDRSSYNEQFF.

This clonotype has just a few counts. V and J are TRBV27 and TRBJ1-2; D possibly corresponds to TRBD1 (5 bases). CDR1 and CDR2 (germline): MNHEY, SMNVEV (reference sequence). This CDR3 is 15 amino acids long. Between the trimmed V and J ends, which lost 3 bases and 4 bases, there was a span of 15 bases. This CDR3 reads CASSFRAGSAYGYTF. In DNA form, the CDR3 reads TGTGCCAGCAGTTTTAGAGCAGGGTCGGCCTATGGCTACACCTTC.

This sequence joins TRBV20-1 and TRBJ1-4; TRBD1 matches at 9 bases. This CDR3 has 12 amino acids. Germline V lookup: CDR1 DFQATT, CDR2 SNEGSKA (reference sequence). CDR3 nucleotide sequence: TGCAGCACAGGGGGCGAGGGTGAAAAACTGTTTTTT. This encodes CSTGGEGEKLFF.

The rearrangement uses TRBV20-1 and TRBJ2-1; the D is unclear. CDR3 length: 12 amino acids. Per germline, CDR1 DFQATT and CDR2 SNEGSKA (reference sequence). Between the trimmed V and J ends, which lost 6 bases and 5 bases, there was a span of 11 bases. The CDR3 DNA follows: TGCAGTGCCCTTTCGAGAAACAATGAGCAGTTCTTC. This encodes CSALSRNNEQFF.

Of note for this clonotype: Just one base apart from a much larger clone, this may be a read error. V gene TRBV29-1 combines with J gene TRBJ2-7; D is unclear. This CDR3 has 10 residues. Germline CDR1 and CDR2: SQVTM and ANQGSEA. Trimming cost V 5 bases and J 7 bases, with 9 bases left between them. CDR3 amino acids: CSVREGEQYF. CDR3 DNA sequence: TGCAGCGTTAGGGAAGGTGAGCAGTACTTC.

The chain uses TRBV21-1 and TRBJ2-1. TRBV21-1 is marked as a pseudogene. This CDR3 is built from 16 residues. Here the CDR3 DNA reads TGTGCCAGCAGCCATCGGACGCAACAGCACGACAATGAGCAGTTCTTC. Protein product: CASSHRTQQHDNEQFF.

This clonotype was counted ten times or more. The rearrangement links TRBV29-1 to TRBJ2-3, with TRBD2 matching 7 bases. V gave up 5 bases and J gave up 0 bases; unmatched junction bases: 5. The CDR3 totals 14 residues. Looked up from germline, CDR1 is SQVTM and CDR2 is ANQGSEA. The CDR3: CSVLLAVSTDTQYF. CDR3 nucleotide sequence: TGCAGCGTTTTGCTAGCGGTTAGCACAGATACGCAGTATTTT.

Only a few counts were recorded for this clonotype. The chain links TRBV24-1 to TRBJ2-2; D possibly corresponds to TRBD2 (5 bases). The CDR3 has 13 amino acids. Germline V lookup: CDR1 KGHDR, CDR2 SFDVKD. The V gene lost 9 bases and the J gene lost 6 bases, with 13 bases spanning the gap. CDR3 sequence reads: CATLAPGSGELFF. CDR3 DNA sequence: TGTGCCACCCTTGCACCGGGGTCCGGGGAGCTGTTTTTT.

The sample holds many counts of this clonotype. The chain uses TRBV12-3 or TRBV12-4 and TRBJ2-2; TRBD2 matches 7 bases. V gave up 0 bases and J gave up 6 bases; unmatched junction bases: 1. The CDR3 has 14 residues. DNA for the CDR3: TGTGCCAGCAGTTTAGCGGGAGGGGCCGGGGAGCTGTTTTTT. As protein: CASSLAGGAGELFF.

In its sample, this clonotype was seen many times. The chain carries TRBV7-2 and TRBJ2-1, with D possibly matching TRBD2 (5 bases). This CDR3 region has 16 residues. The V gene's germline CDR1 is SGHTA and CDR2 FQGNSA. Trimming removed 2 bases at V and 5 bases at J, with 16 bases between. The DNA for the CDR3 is TGTGCCAGCAGCTTAATGCGGTTGAGGGCGCACAATGAGCAGTTCTTC. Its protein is CASSLMRLRAHNEQFF.